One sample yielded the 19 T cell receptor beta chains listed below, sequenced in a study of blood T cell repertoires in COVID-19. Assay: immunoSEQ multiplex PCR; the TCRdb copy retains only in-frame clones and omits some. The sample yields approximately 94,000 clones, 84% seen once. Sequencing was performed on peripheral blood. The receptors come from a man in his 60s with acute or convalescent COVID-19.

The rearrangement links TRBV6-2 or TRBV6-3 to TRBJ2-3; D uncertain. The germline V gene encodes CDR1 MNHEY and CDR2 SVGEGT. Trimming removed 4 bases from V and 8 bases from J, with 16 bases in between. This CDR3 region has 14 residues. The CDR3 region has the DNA TGTGCCAGCAGTTTTTCTCCCACGGGTGGTACGCAGTATTTT. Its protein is CASSFSPTGGTQYF.

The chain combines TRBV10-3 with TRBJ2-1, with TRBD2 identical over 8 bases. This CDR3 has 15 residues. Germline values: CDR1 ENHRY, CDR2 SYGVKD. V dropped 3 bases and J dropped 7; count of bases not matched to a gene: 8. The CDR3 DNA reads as TGTGCCATCAGTGATGCGAGCGGGGGTTTGAATGAGCAGTTCTTC. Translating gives CAISDASGGLNEQFF.

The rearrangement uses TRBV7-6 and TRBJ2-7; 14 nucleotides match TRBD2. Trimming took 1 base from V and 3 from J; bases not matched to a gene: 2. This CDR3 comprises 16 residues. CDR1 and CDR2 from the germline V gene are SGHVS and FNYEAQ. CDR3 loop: CASSLGTSGGIYEQYV. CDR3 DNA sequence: TGTGCCAGCAGCTTAGGGACTAGCGGGGGGATCTACGAGCAGTACGTC.

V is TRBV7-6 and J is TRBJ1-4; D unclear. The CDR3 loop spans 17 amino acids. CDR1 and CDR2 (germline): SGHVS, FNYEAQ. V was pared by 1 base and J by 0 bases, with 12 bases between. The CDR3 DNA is TGTGCCAGCAGCTTAGATCCGGGGTACGCAACTAATGAAAAACTGTTTTTT. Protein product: CASSLDPGYATNEKLFF. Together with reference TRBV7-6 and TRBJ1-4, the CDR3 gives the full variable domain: GAGVSQSPRYKVTKRGQDVALRCDPISGHVSLYWYRQALGQGPEFLTYFNYEAQQDKSGLPNDRFSAERPEGSISTLTIQRTEQRDSAMYRCASSLDPGYATNEKLFFGSGTQLSVL.

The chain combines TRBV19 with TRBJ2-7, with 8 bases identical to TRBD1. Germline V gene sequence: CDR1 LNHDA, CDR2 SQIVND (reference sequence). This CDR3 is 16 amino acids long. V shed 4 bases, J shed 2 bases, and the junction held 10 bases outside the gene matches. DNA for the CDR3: TGTGCCAGTAGTAACCCACGCGGACAGGGCCCCTACGAGCAGTACTTC. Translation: CASSNPRGQGPYEQYF. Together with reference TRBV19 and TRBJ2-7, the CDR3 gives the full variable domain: DGGITQSPKYLFRKEGQNVTLSCEQNLNHDAMYWYRQDPGQGLRLIYYSQIVNDFQKGDIAEGYSVSREKKESFPLTVTSAQKNPTAFYLCASSNPRGQGPYEQYFGPGTRLTVT.

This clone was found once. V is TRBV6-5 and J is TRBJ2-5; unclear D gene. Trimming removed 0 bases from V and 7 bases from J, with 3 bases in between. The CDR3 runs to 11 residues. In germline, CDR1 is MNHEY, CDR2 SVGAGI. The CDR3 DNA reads TGTGCCAGCAGTTACTCCCGGACCCAGTACTTC. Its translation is CASSYSRTQYF.

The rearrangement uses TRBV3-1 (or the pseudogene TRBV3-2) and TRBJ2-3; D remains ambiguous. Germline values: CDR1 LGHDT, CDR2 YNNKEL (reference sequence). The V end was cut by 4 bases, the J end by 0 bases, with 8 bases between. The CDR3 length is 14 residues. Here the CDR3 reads CASSLVSSTDTQYF. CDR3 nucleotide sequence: TGTGCCAGCAGCCTAGTCTCTAGCACAGATACGCAGTATTTT.

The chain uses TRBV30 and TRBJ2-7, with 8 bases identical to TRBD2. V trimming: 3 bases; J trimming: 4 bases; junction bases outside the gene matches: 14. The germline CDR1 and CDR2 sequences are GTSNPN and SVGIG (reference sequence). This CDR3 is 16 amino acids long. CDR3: CAWSDGRGGILYEQYF. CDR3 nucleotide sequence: TGTGCCTGGAGCGATGGCCGGGGGGGGATACTGTACGAGCAGTACTTC.

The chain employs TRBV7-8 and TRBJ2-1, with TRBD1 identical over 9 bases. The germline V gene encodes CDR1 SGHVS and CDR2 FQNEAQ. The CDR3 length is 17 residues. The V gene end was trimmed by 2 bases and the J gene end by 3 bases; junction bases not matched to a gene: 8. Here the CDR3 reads CASSLSPGQGRYNEQFF. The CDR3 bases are TGTGCCAGCAGCTTAAGCCCAGGACAGGGGCGCTACAATGAGCAGTTCTTC.

This chain's CDR3 is CASKKGSGETDTQYF. The CDR3 bases are TGCGCCAGCAAAAAGGGTAGCGGGGAGACAGATACGCAGTATTTT. The rearrangement links TRBV4-1 to TRBJ2-3, with 8 bases fitting TRBD2. The CDR3 loop spans 15 amino acids. Trimming at V came to 7 bases and at J to 3 bases, leaving 9 bases not matched to a gene. The germline gives CDR1 MGHRA, CDR2 YSYEKL.

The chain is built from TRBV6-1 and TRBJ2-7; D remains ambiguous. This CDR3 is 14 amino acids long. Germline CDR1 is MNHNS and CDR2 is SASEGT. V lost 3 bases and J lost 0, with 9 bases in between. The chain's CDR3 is CASSERHASYEQYV. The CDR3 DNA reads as TGTGCCAGCAGTGAGAGGCATGCCTCCTACGAGCAGTACGTC.

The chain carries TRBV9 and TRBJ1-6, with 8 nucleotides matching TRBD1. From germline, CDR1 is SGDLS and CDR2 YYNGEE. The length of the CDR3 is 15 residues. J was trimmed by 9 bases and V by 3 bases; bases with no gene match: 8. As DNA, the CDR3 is TGTGCCAGCAGCGCTACAGGGGGATGGGGTTCACCCCTCCACTTT. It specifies CASSATGGWGSPLHF.

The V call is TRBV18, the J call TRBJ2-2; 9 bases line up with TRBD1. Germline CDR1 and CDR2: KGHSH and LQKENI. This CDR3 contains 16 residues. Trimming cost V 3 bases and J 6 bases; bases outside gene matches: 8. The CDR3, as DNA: TGTGCCAGCTCACCTGGGACAGGGTTTATCTCCGGGGAGCTGTTTTTT. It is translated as CASSPGTGFISGELFF. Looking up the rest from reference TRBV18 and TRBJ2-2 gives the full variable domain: NAGVMQNPRHLVRRRGQEARLRCSPMKGHSHVYWYRQLPEEGLKFMVYLQKENIIDESGMPKERFSAEFPKEGPSILRIQQVVRGDSAAYFCASSPGTGFISGELFFGEGSRLTVL.

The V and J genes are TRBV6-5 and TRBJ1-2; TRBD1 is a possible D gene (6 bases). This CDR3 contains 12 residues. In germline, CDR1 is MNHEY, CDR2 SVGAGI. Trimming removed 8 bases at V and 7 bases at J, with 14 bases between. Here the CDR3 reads CASRGAHTGYTF. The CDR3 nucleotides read TGTGCCAGCCGGGGGGCCCATACTGGCTACACCTTC.

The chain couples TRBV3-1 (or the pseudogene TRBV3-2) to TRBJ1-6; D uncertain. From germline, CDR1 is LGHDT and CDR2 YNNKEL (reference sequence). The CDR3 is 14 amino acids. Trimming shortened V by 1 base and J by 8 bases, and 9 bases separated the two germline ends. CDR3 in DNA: TGTGCCAGCAGCCAAGCCAGGAGGTATTCACCCCTCCACTTT. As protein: CASSQARRYSPLHF.

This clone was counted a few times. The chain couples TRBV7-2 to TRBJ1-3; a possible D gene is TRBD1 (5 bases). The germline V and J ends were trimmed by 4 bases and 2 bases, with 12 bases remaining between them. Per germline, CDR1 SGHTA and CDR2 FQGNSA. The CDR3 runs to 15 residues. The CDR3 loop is CASSSLDRTGNTIYF. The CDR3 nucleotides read TGTGCCAGCAGCTCCCTCGACAGAACTGGAAACACCATATATTTT.

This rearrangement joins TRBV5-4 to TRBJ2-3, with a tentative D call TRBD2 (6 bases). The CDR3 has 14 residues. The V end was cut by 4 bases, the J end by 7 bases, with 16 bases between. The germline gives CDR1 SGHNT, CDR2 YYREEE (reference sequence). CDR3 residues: CASSLTGGAYTQYF. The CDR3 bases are TGTGCCAGCAGCCTGACGGGCGGGGCTTATACGCAGTATTTT.

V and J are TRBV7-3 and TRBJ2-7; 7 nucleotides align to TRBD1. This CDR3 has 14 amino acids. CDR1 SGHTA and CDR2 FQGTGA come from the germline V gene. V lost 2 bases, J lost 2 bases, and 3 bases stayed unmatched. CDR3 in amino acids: CASSLSGGPYEQYF. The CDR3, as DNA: TGTGCCAGCAGCTTATCAGGGGGTCCCTACGAGCAGTACTTC.

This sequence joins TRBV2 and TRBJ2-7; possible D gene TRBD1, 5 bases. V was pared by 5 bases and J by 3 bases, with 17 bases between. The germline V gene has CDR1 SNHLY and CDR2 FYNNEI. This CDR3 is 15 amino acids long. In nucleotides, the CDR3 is TGTGCCAGCAGTACACTTGGGGCGGCGTACTACGAGCAGTACGTC. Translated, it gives CASSTLGAAYYEQYV.